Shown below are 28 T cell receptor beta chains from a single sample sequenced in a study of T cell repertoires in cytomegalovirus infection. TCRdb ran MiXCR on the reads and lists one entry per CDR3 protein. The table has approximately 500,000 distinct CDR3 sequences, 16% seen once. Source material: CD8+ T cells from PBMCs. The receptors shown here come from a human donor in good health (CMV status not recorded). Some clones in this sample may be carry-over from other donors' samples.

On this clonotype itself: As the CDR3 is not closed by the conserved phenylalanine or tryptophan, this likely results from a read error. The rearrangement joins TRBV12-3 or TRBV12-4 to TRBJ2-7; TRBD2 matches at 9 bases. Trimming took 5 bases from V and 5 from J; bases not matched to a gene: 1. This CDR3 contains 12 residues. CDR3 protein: CASSSGGNEQYY. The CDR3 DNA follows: TGTGCCAGCAGTAGCGGGGGGAACGAGCAGTACTAC.

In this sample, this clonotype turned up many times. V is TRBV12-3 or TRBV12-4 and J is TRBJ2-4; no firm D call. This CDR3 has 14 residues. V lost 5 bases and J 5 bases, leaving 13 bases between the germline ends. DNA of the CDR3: TGTGCCAGCAGTGACCTAGGCCCCCAAAACATTCAGTACTTC. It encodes CASSDLGPQNIQYF.

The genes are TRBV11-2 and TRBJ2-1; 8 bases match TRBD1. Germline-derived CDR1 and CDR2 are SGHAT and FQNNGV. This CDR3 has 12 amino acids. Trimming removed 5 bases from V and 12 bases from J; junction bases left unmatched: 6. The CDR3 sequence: CASSHSGGRQFF. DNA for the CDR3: TGTGCCAGCAGCCATTCAGGGGGCAGGCAGTTCTTC.

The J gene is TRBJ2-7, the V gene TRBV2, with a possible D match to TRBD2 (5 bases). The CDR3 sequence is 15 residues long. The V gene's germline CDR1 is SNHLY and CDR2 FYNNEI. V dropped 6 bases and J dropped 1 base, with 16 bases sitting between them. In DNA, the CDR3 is TGTGCCAGCAGCGTAGAACTAGAAGGTTCCTACGAGCAGTACTTC. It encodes CASSVELEGSYEQYF.

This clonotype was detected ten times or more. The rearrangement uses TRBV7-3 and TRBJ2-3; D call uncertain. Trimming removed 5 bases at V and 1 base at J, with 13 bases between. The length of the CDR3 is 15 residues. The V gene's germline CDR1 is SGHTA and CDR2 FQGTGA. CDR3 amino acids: CASSPSGGRTDTQYF. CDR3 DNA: TGTGCCAGCAGCCCCAGTGGCGGACGCACAGATACGCAGTATTTT.

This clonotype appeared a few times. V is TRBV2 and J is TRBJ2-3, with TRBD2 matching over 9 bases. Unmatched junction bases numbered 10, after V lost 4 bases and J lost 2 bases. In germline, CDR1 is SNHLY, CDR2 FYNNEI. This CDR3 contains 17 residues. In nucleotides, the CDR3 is TGTGCCAGCAGTGTCGAGGTAGCGGGGGAGATCACAGATACGCAGTATTTT. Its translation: CASSVEVAGEITDTQYF.

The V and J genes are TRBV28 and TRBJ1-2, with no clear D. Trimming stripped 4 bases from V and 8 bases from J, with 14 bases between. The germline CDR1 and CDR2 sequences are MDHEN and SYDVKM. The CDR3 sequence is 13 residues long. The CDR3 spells CASSSSHIGGYTF. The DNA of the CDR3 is TGTGCCAGCAGTTCTTCCCATATTGGCGGCTACACCTTC.

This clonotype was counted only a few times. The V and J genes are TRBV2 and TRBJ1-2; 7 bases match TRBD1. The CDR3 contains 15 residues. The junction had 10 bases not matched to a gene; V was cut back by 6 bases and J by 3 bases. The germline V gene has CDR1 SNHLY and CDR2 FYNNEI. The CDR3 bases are TGTGCCAGCAGGGACAGGAGACTTGAGGACTATGGCTACACCTTC. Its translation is CASRDRRLEDYGYTF.

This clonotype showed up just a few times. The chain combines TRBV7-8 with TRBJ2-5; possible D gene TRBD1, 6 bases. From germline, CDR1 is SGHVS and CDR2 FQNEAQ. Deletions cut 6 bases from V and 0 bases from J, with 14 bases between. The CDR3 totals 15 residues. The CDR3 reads CASRRDIGDQETQYF. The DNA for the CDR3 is TGTGCCAGCAGACGGGACATTGGGGACCAAGAGACCCAGTACTTC.

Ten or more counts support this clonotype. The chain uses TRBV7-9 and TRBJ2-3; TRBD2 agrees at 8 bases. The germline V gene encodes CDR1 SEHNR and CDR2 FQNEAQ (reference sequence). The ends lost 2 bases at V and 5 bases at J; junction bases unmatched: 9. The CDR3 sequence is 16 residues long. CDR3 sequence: CASSLSSGSMIDTQYF. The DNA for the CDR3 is TGTGCCAGCAGCTTATCCAGCGGGAGTATGATAGATACGCAGTATTTT.

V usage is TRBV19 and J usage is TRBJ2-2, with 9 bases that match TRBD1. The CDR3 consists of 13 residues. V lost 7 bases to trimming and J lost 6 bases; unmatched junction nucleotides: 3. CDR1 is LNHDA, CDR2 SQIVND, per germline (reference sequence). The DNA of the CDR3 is TGTGCCAGTAATACAGGGGGCTCCGGGGAGCTGTTTTTT. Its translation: CASNTGGSGELFF.

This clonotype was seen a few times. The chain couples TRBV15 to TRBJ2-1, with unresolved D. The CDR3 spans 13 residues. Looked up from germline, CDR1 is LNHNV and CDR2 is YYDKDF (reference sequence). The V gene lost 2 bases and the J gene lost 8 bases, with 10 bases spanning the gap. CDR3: CATSRYSSDEQFF. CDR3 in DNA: TGTGCCACCAGCAGATACTCCAGCGATGAGCAGTTCTTC. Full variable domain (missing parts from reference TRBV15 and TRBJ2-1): DAMVIQNPRYQVTQFGKPVTLSCSQTLNHNVMYWYQQKSSQAPKLLFHYYDKDFNNEADTPDNFQSRRPNTSFCFLDIRSPGLGDTAMYLCATSRYSSDEQFFGPGTRLTVL.

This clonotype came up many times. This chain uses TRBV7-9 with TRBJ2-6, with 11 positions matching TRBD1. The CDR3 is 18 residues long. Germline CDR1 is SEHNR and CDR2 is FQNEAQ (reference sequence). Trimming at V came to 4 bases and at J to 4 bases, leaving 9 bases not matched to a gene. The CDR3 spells CASSSPGTGGSGANVLTF. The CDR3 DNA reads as TGTGCCAGCAGCTCTCCCGGGACAGGGGGATCCGGGGCCAACGTCCTGACTTTC.

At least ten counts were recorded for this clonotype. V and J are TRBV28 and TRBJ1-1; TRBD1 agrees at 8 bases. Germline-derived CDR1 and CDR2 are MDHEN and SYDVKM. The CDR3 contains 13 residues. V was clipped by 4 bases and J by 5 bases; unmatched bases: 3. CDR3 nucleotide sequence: TGTGCCAGCAGTTCAGGGGGCGCGACTGAAGCTTTCTTT. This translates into CASSSGGATEAFF.

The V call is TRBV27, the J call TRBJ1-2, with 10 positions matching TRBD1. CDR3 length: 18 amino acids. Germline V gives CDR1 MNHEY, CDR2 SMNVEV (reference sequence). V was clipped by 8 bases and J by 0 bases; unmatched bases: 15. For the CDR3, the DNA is TGTGCCAGCGCCCACCCTTTGACAGGGGGCGCCTCTAACTATGGCTACACCTTC. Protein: CASAHPLTGGASNYGYTF.

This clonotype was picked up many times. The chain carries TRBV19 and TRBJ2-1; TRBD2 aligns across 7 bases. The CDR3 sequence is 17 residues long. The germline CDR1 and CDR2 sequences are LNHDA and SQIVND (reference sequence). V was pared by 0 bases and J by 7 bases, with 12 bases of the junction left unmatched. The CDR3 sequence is CASSIEGPAGEGNEQFF. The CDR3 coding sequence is TGTGCCAGTAGTATAGAGGGTCCCGCGGGAGAGGGGAATGAGCAGTTCTTC. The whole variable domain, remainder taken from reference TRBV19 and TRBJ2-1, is DGGITQSPKYLFRKEGQNVTLSCEQNLNHDAMYWYRQDPGQGLRLIYYSQIVNDFQKGDIAEGYSVSREKKESFPLTVTSAQKNPTAFYLCASSIEGPAGEGNEQFFGPGTRLTVL.

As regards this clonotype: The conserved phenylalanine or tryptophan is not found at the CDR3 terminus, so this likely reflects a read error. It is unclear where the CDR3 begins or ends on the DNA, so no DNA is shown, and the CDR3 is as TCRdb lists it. The CDR3 is CASSSTGRTV. V is TRBV2 and J is TRBJ1-1. The germline CDR1 and CDR2 sequences are SNHLY and FYNNEI. Inclusive of both ends, the CDR3 amounts to 10 amino acids.

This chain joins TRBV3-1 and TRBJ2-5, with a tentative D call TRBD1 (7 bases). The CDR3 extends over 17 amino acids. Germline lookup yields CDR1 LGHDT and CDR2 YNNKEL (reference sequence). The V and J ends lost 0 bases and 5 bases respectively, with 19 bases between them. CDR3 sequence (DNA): TGTGCCAGCAGCCAAGATCTATCGGAGGGGGCCCTGGAGACCCAGTACTTC. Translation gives CASSQDLSEGALETQYF.

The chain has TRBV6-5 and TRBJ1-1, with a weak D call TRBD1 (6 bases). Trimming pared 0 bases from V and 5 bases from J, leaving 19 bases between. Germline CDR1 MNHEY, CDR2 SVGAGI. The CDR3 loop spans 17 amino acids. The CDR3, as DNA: TGTGCCAGCAGTTACTCCAGGGGCGTCAGGGGCATTACTGAAGCTTTCTTT. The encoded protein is CASSYSRGVRGITEAFF.

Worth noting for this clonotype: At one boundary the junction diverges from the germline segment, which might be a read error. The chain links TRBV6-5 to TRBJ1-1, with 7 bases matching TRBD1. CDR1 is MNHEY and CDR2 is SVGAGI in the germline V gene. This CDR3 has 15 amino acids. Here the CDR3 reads CASSYRGTAQAEASF. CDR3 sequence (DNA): TGTGCCAGCAGTTATCGTGGGACAGCTCAAGCTGAAGCTTCCTTT.

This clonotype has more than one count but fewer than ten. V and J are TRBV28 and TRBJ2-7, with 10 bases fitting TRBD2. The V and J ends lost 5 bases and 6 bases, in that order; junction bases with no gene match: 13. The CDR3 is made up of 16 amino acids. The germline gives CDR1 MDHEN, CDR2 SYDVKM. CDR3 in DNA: TGTGCCAGCAGTCCATTTGAAGGGACTAGCGTGCGCGAGCAGTACTTC. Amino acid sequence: CASSPFEGTSVREQYF.

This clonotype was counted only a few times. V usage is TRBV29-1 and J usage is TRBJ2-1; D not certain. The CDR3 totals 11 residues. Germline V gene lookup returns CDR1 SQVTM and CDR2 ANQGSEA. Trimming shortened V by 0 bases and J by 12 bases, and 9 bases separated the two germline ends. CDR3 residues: CSVEDRKGQFF. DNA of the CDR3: TGCAGCGTTGAAGATCGAAAAGGGCAGTTCTTC.

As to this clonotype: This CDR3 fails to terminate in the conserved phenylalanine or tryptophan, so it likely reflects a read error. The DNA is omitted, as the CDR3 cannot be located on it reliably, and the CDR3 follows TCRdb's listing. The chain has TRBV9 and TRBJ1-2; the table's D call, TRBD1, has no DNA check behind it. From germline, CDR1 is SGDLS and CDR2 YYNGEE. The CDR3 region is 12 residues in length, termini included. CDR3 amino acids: CASSVTGRGASL.

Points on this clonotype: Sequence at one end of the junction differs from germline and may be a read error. CDR3 sequence: CASSGRKTGEPFF. The DNA for the CDR3 is TGTGCCAGCAGTGGGAGGAAAACAGGGGAGCCGTTTTTT. The chain joins TRBV6-1 to TRBJ2-2; 7 positions agree with TRBD1. Germline V lookup: CDR1 MNHNS, CDR2 SASEGT. The CDR3 covers 13 residues.

The CDR3 here is CASSLDGNEAFF. For the CDR3, the DNA is TGTGCCAGCAGCTTAGATGGAAATGAAGCTTTCTTT. V gene TRBV11-3 combines with J gene TRBJ1-1; no firm D call. Deletions cut 0 bases from V and 7 bases from J, with 6 bases between. Germline V lookup: CDR1 SGHNT, CDR2 YENEEA. The CDR3 runs 12 residues.

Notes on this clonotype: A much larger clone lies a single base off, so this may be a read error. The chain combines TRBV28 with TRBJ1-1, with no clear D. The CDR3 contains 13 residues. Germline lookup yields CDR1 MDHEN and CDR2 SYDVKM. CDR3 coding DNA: TGTGCCAGCAGTTCGGGCCTGGGAGCTGAAGCTTTATTT. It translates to CASSSGLGAEALF.

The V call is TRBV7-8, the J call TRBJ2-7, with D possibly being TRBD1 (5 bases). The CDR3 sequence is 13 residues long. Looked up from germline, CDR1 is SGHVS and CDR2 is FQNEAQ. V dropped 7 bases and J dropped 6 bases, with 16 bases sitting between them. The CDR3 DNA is TGTGCCAGCATCCTCAGGGTAGTTGGCGAGCAGTACTTC. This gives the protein CASILRVVGEQYF.

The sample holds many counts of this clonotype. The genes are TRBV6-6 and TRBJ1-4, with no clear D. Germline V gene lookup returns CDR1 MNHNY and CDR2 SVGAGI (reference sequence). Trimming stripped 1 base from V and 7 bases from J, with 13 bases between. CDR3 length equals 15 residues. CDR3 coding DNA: TGTGCCAGCAGTTACTATGCCGGGGAGCCTGAAAAACTGTTTTTT. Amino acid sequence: CASSYYAGEPEKLFF.